This T cell receptor beta chain was recovered during a study of OX40 agonist ivuxolimab in advanced cancers. For the study at large: One hepatocellular carcinoma and a couple of cutaneous melanoma patients partially responded.

Study outcomes and limitations: Patients with a partial response at 0.1-3.0 mg/kg had among the lowest clonal expansion.

Only in-frame clones appear in the TCRdb table, and some are missing; sequencing was by immunoSEQ multiplex PCR. The data contain roughly 40,000 clones, 70% to 90% of them singletons. The CDR3 covers 13 residues. V was cut by 2 bases and J by 4 bases, with 8 bases left in between. The germline gives CDR1 MNHNS, CDR2 SASEGT. With respect to this clone: Antigen specificity is unknown.

J is TRBJ1-1 and V is TRBV6-1, with D possibly TRBD1 on 5 matching bases. Sample: CD4+ or CD8+ T cells sorted from blood, taken in a trial of the OX40 agonist ivuxolimab. The receptor's source is an adult with an advanced solid tumor such as melanoma, head and neck, liver or kidney cancer. In nucleotides, the CDR3 is TGTGCCAGCAGTGAAATCGGGGGCACTGAAGCTTTCTTT. This codes for CASSEIGGTEAFF.